Listed below are T cell receptor beta chains from one sample, sequenced in a study of metastatic and nonmetastatic thyroid tumors. TCRdb re-processed the PCR reads through MiXCR. The sample holds fewer than 35,000 clones; 18% are singletons and the top ten take roughly a tenth. Sample: blood. The receptors originated from a female donor with papillary thyroid cancer or a benign thyroid nodule (not recorded which). Some clones in this sample may be carry-over from other donors' samples. CDR3s include the opening cysteine and the closing phenylalanine or tryptophan. The order of the fields is V gene, D gene, J gene, clone size, CDR3 protein, CDR3 DNA. D genes are given only for firm matches. A row's size may be missing; if present it is once, few, many or a size class.

TRBV6-2/TRBV6-3,NA,TRBJ2-2,medium-sized,CASTTGDAGELFF,TGTGCCAGCACCACCGGGGATGCCGGGGAGCTGTTTTTT
TRBV5-1,NA,TRBJ2-6,NA,CASSLVVDSISGANVLTF,TGCGCCAGCAGCTTGGTAGTGGACTCCATCTCTGGGGCCAACGTCCTGACTTTC
TRBV6-1,TRBD1,TRBJ2-7,NA,CASSEEGQGIDEQYF,TGTGCCAGCAGTGAAGAGGGACAGGGGATCGACGAGCAGTACTTC
TRBV20-1,NA,TRBJ1-4,many,CSARGSGEKLFF,TGCAGTGCCAGGGGCTCGGGTGAAAAACTGTTTTTT
TRBV11-2,NA,TRBJ2-5,many,CASSLERRTQYF,TGTGCCAGCAGCTTAGAACGACGAACCCAGTACTTC
TRBV20-1,NA,TRBJ1-5,NA,CSASVPRGNQPQHF,TGCAGTGCTAGTGTTCCGAGGGGAAATCAGCCCCAGCATTTT
TRBV7-3,NA,TRBJ2-1,many,CASSPTPSNYNEQFF,TGTGCCAGCAGCCCCACCCCTAGCAACTACAATGAGCAGTTCTTC
TRBV10-3,TRBD1,TRBJ2-5,many,CAISLGQGNQETQYF,TGTGCCATCAGTCTTGGACAGGGAAACCAAGAGACCCAGTACTTC
TRBV25-1,NA,TRBJ1-2,medium-sized,CASSDYNGYGYTF,TGTGCCAGCAGTGATTACAACGGATATGGCTACACCTTC
TRBV28,NA,TRBJ2-7,NA,CASSPAYEQYF,TGTGCAAGCAGTCCAGCATACGAGCAGTACTTC
TRBV5-1,NA,TRBJ1-4,many,CASSLGGVEKLFF,TGCGCCAGCAGCTTGGGGGGAGTCGAAAAACTGTTTTTT
TRBV20-1,TRBD1,TRBJ2-7,many,CSARWDRDYEQYF,TGCAGTGCTAGATGGGACAGGGATTACGAGCAGTACTTC
TRBV18,TRBD1,TRBJ2-7,many,CASSPSRGTDEQYF,TGTGCCAGCTCACCAAGCAGGGGGACGGATGAGCAGTACTTC
TRBV14,TRBD1,TRBJ2-7,NA,CASSSAVTGDEQYF,TGTGCCAGTAGCTCAGCTGTAACAGGGGACGAGCAGTACTTC
TRBV9,TRBD2,TRBJ2-4,many,CASSVPFGSGNNIQYF,TGTGCCAGCAGCGTTCCCTTCGGGAGCGGGAATAACATTCAGTACTTC
TRBV5-1,TRBD1,TRBJ1-1,many,CASSALQGAGTEAFF,TGCGCCAGCAGCGCCCTCCAGGGGGCCGGCACTGAAGCTTTCTTT
TRBV15,TRBD2,TRBJ2-2,many,CATSRDYGRSTGELFF,TGTGCCACCAGCAGAGATTACGGGAGGAGCACCGGGGAGCTGTTTTTT
TRBV19,NA,TRBJ2-3,many,CASSIEPAFQYF,TGTGCCAGTAGTATAGAACCGGCCTTCCAGTATTTT
TRBV7-3,NA,TRBJ1-2,NA,CASILADGGGYTF,TGTGCCAGCATCTTAGCTGACGGTGGGGGCTACACCTTC
TRBV7-2,NA,TRBJ2-2,many,CASSPTFPRDTGELFF,TGTGCCAGCAGCCCTACCTTCCCCAGGGATACCGGGGAGCTGTTTTTT
TRBV10-3,TRBD1,TRBJ2-3,many,CAISPGQTTTDTQYF,TGTGCCATCAGCCCGGGACAGACTACCACAGATACGCAGTATTTT
TRBV6-1,NA,TRBJ2-7,few,CASSPGAYEQYF,TGTGCCAGCAGCCCCGGGGCCTACGAGCAGTACTTC
TRBV4-2,NA,TRBJ1-1,many,CASSQNRYWDTEAFF,TGTGCCAGCAGCCAAAATCGCTATTGGGACACTGAAGCTTTCTTT
TRBV20-1,NA,TRBJ1-5,NA,CSAASGRPYQPQHF,TGCAGTGCTGCATCGGGACGGCCTTATCAGCCCCAGCATTTT
TRBV28,NA,TRBJ1-2,NA,CASSLLGEVSHTPNYGYTF,TGTGCCAGCAGTTTATTGGGTGAGGTCAGTCACACTCCTAACTATGGCTACACCTTC
TRBV3-1,NA,TRBJ2-3,many,CASSRVGVDTQYF,TGTGCCAGCAGCCGGGTCGGCGTGGATACGCAGTATTTT
TRBV18,TRBD1,TRBJ1-1,many,CASSPMTGQGGDTEAFF,TGTGCCAGCTCACCGATGACGGGCCAAGGGGGCGACACTGAAGCTTTCTTT
TRBV7-2,NA,TRBJ2-1,NA,CASSLGTGYNEQFF,TGTGCCAGCAGCTTAGGGACTGGCTACAATGAGCAGTTCTTC
TRBV29-1,NA,TRBJ2-7,many,CSVTRGSSYEQYF,TGCAGCGTTACCAGGGGAAGCTCCTACGAGCAGTACTTC
TRBV2,TRBD2,TRBJ2-1,many,CASRTDSGGGNEQFF,TGTGCCAGCAGAACCGACAGTGGGGGGGGCAATGAGCAGTTCTTC
TRBV20-1,NA,TRBJ1-1,many,CSARPQGENTEAFF,TGCAGCGCTAGACCACAGGGCGAGAACACTGAAGCTTTCTTT
TRBV11-3,TRBD1,TRBJ2-2,medium-sized,CASTGQGVVTGELFF,TGTGCCAGCACCGGACAGGGGGTAGTCACCGGGGAGCTGTTTTTT
TRBV5-8,NA,TRBJ2-4,many,CASSPNLHGWRQTNIQYF,TGTGCCAGCAGCCCCAATCTCCATGGGTGGAGACAAACAAACATTCAGTACTTC
TRBV5-6,NA,TRBJ2-7,many,CASSLFQGHYEQYF,TGTGCCAGCAGCTTGTTTCAGGGCCACTACGAGCAGTACTTC
TRBV3-1,TRBD1,TRBJ2-7,many,CASSHGTGRWFYEQYF,TGTGCCAGCAGCCATGGGACAGGGAGGTGGTTCTACGAGCAGTACTTC
TRBV19,TRBD2,TRBJ2-1,many,CASSIVQLAGDNEQFF,TGTGCCAGTAGTATTGTCCAACTAGCGGGGGACAATGAGCAGTTCTTC
TRBV20-1,NA,TRBJ1-2,many,CSATGQTLGGGYTF,TGCAGTGCCACCGGACAGACCTTAGGGGGAGGCTACACCTTC
TRBV11-2,TRBD1,TRBJ1-2,NA,CASSNWDRGATLQGYTF,TGTGCCAGCAGCAACTGGGACAGGGGCGCCACCCTCCAGGGCTACACCTTC
TRBV27,TRBD2,TRBJ2-5,many,CASSLGLAGEEETQYF,TGTGCCAGCAGTCTCGGACTAGCGGGGGAGGAAGAGACCCAGTACTTC
TRBV7-6,TRBD1,TRBJ1-6,many,CASSRGQGVGGGPLHF,TGTGCCAGCAGCCGAGGACAGGGCGTTGGGGGTGGACCCCTCCACTTT
TRBV18,TRBD1,TRBJ1-1,NA,CASSPNTGGTEAFF,TGTGCCAGCTCGCCAAACACAGGGGGCACTGAAGCTTTCTTT
TRBV11-1,TRBD2,TRBJ2-3,NA,CASSLVAGGFKDTQYF,TGTGCCAGCAGCTTAGTAGCGGGAGGTTTTAAAGATACGCAGTATTTT
TRBV6-1,NA,TRBJ1-3,many,CASSPGVSGNTIYF,TGTGCCAGCAGCCCCGGGGTCTCTGGAAACACCATATATTTT
TRBV6-1,NA,TRBJ2-7,NA,CASSTGHGYEQYF,TGCGCCAGCAGTACCGGACATGGCTACGAGCAGTACTTC
TRBV30,NA,TRBJ2-3,many,CAWSVGRGDTQYF,TGTGCCTGGAGTGTTGGCAGGGGAGATACGCAGTATTTT
TRBV18,TRBD1,TRBJ2-7,NA,CASSLSPGGEFSEQYF,TGTGCCAGCTCACTATCGCCAGGGGGAGAGTTCTCCGAGCAGTACTTC
TRBV6-1,NA,TRBJ1-5,medium-sized,CASSERGPQHF,TGTGCCAGCAGTGAACGGGGGCCCCAGCATTTT
TRBV19,TRBD1,TRBJ2-2,few,CASMGLGTESRELFF,TGTGCCAGTATGGGGCTCGGGACAGAAAGCCGGGAGCTGTTTTTT